This T cell receptor beta chain is from a study of blood T cell repertoires in COVID-19. Across the whole study: T cells, B-cell-depleted T cells, or PBMCs supplied cDNA or gDNA.

Source study methods: Amplification from reference gene primers served as the basis for estimated nucleated cell counts. Clones were sequenced by immunoSEQ multiplex PCR, and TCRdb holds only the in-frame ones, with some missing. Clonal size and the V and J genes are those of that table, whereas D and trimming came from the DNA. The sample yields 85,000 to 130,000 clones, 65% to 75% seen once. The CDR3 is 14 residues long. Looked up from germline, CDR1 is DFQATT and CDR2 is SNEGSKA (reference sequence). V lost 3 bases to trimming and J lost 10 bases, with 19 bases between them. The chain combines TRBV20-1 with TRBJ2-1, with D perhaps matching TRBD2 (6 bases). Sequenced input: peripheral blood. The origin of this receptor is a human donor with acute or convalescent COVID-19. The donor label of this sample is uncertain. The CDR3 DNA is TGCAGTGCTAGTCAGACTAGAGGTATTGGGGAGCAGTTCTTC. Encoded protein: CSASQTRGIGEQFF.